This record covers a single TCR beta chain. Its antigen remains unknown. From germline, CDR1 is MNHEY and CDR2 SMNVEV (reference sequence). The J segment lost 7 bases and the V segment lost 6 bases, leaving 16 bases of the junction unmatched. CDR3 length: 16 amino acids. This sample is drawn from a study of T cell responses to AZD1222 COVID-19 vaccine. Whole-study results and caveats: Only 5 to 7 AZD1222 recipients tested seropositive at baseline. The study reported that nearly half of spike-specific TCRs target unmutated variant regions.

Repertoires were generated with immunoSEQ multiplex PCR, while TCRdb's copy carries only in-frame clones and drops some. The sample records 90,000 to 150,000 clones, roughly nine tenths being singletons. The source of this sequence is an adult in good health. This sample comprised peripheral blood, obtained on day 0 of AZD1222 vaccination. The V gene is TRBV27, the J gene TRBJ1-2, with TRBD1 matching 8 bases. The CDR3 reads CASSSTWRGQGLGYTF. In nucleotides, the CDR3 is TGTGCCAGCAGCAGTACCTGGCGCGGACAGGGCCTTGGCTACACCTTC.